Listed here are 4 T cell receptor beta chains from one sample, sequenced in a study of vaccination and CD4 T cells after COVID-19. Once obtained from cultured CD4+ T cells, the DNA was sequenced using the Oncomine TCR Beta short-read assay. TCRdb processed the PCR reads anew with MiXCR; each CDR3 protein has one entry. Of several thousand distinct CDR3 sequences listed, 57% are singletons. What these receptors recognize is not known. Treatment here: approximately nine-day PBMC culture with coronavirus spike peptide pools or control peptides (ViraFEST assay). The source material was CD4+ T cells from blood, cultured in vitro. All receptors come from a human donor who had recovered from COVID-19.

As to this clonotype: Germline is not matched at one junction end, which may reflect a read error. This chain links TRBV5-4 with TRBJ1-1; 7 bases map to TRBD1. The CDR3 loop spans 15 amino acids. Per the germline V gene, CDR1 is SGHNT and CDR2 is YYREEE (reference sequence). The CDR3 sequence is CASSFRQGLTTEAFF. CDR3 in DNA: TGTGCCAGCAGCTTCCGACAGGGCCTCACCACTGAGGCTTTCTTT.

This clonotype showed up just a few times. This chain links TRBV7-2 with TRBJ2-5; D is ambiguous. V shed 4 bases and J shed 7 bases, with 16 bases lying between them. Germline V gene sequence: CDR1 SGHTA, CDR2 FQGNSA. CDR3 size: 14 residues. CDR3 sequence reads: CASSYHRQGGTQYF. In DNA, the CDR3 is TGTGCCAGCAGCTACCACCGTCAAGGCGGGACCCAGTACTTC.

This clonotype was recorded a few times. The V and J genes are TRBV20-1 and TRBJ2-3; TRBD1 agrees at 12 bases. The CDR3 loop spans 17 amino acids. Germline V gives CDR1 DFQATT, CDR2 SNEGSKA (reference sequence). With 0 bases clipped from V and 5 bases from J, the junction kept 9 bases outside the gene matches. DNA for the CDR3: TGCAGTGCTAGAGATTTTAGGGACAGGGGGCGAGGAGATACGCAGTATTTT. This translates into CSARDFRDRGRGDTQYF.

This clonotype turned up a few times. The chain employs TRBV6-5 and TRBJ1-1; 7 positions agree with TRBD1. V gave up 0 bases and J gave up 4 bases; unmatched junction bases: 8. CDR3 length: 16 amino acids. Germline CDR1 reads MNHEY; CDR2 reads SVGAGI. The CDR3 loop reads CASSYSHRGSRTEAFF. The CDR3 DNA follows: TGTGCCAGCAGTTACTCGCACAGGGGTAGTCGCACTGAAGCTTTCTTT.